One sample yielded the 15 T cell receptor beta chains listed below, sequenced in a study of blood T cell repertoires in COVID-19. TCRdb keeps only in-frame clones here, not all; method: immunoSEQ multiplex PCR. In the table there are about 520,000 clones, 70% to 90% of which are singletons. Material: peripheral blood. The receptors shown here come from a human donor in a cohort sampled during active COVID-19.

J is TRBJ1-1 and V is TRBV24-1, with D perhaps TRBD1 (5 bases). The germline gives CDR1 KGHDR, CDR2 SFDVKD. V shed 10 bases and J shed 5 bases, with 10 bases lying between them. The CDR3 spans 11 residues. The CDR3 DNA follows: TGTGCCACTGCTGGGGGGACTGAAGCTTTCTTT. As protein: CATAGGTEAFF.

The chain carries TRBV30 and TRBJ2-7, with TRBD2 matching 11 bases. The junction had 3 bases not matched to a gene; V was cut back by 3 bases and J by 5 bases. Germline-derived CDR1 and CDR2 are GTSNPN and SVGIG (reference sequence). The CDR3 length is 13 residues. CDR3: CAWRVAGGDEQYF. Written as DNA, the CDR3 is TGTGCCTGGAGAGTAGCGGGAGGGGACGAGCAGTACTTC.

This chain uses TRBV6-5 with TRBJ1-1; D remains ambiguous. The CDR3 totals 15 residues. Trimming stripped 2 bases from V and 1 base from J, with 11 bases between. Per germline, CDR1 MNHEY and CDR2 SVGAGI. CDR3 region: CASSYPGEGNTEAFF. The CDR3 DNA is TGTGCCAGCAGTTACCCCGGCGAGGGGAACACTGAAGCTTTCTTT.

Written as DNA, the CDR3 is TGTGCCAGCACCTTCTCGGGAGCGGATACCGGGGAGCTGTTTTTT. It specifies CASTFSGADTGELFF. The V gene is TRBV5-5, the J gene TRBJ2-2, with a tentative D call TRBD2 (6 bases). V lost 6 bases and J 5 bases, leaving 17 bases between the germline ends. Per germline, CDR1 SGHKS and CDR2 YYEKEE (reference sequence). The length of the CDR3 is 15 residues. Together with reference TRBV5-5 and TRBJ2-2, the CDR3 gives the full variable domain: DAGVTQSPTHLIKTRGQQVTLRCSPISGHKSVSWYQQVLGQGPQFIFQYYEKEERGRGNFPDRFSARQFPNYSSELNVNALLLGDSALYLCASTFSGADTGELFFGEGSRLTVL.

This chain connects TRBV7-2 to TRBJ1-6; D call uncertain. Germline values: CDR1 SGHTA, CDR2 FQGNSA. The CDR3 length is 16 residues. V lost 1 base and J lost 0, with 7 bases in between. CDR3 coding DNA: TGTGCCAGCAGCTTAGGAAGTAGCTCCTATAATTCACCCCTCCACTTT. It specifies CASSLGSSSYNSPLHF. The entire variable domain, with the rest obtained from reference TRBV7-2 and TRBJ1-6, is as follows: GAGVSQSPSNKVTEKGKDVELRCDPISGHTALYWYRQSLGQGLEFLIYFQGNSAPDKSGLPSDRFSAERTGGSVSTLTIQRTQQEDSAVYLCASSLGSSSYNSPLHFGNGTRLTVT.

The V call is TRBV19, the J call TRBJ1-3; D perhaps matches TRBD1 (5 bases). The CDR3 is made up of 15 amino acids. Trimming cost V 4 bases and J 0 bases, with 10 bases left between them. The V gene's germline CDR1 is LNHDA and CDR2 SQIVND (reference sequence). CDR3 nucleotides: TGTGCCAGTAGTAGCGACAGACGCTCTGGAAACACCATATATTTT. Amino acid sequence: CASSSDRRSGNTIYF.

The chain couples TRBV30 to TRBJ1-3; D call uncertain. The V end was cut by 0 bases, the J end by 0 bases, with 9 bases between. The CDR3 is 15 amino acids. CDR1 is GTSNPN, CDR2 SVGIG, per germline (reference sequence). The CDR3 region has the DNA TGTGCCTGGAGTGTAGGGAGCACCTCTGGAAACACCATATATTTT. This encodes CAWSVGSTSGNTIYF.

The chain has TRBV6-1 and TRBJ1-4; TRBD1 matches 8 bases. Unmatched junction bases numbered 7, after V lost 4 bases and J lost 0 bases. Germline-derived CDR1 and CDR2 are MNHNS and SASEGT. This CDR3 is built from 17 residues. The DNA for the CDR3 is TGTGCCAGCAGTGGACAGGGGCGAACCTCAACTAATGAAAAACTGTTTTTT. Its translation is CASSGQGRTSTNEKLFF.

V gene TRBV6-5 combines with J gene TRBJ2-1; the match to TRBD1 covers 7 bases. CDR1 and CDR2 (germline): MNHEY, SVGAGI. V lost 3 bases, J lost 8 bases, and 10 bases stayed unmatched. The CDR3 contains 15 residues. CDR3 DNA sequence: TGTGCCAGCAGTTATGGACAGGTAGGACCGTATGAGCAGTTCTTC. This sequence encodes CASSYGQVGPYEQFF.

The chain combines TRBV27 with TRBJ1-2; 7 bases match TRBD1. The CDR3 sequence is 14 residues long. Germline V gene sequence: CDR1 MNHEY, CDR2 SMNVEV (reference sequence). J was trimmed by 4 bases and V by 5 bases; bases with no gene match: 7. DNA for the CDR3: TGTGCCAGCAGTCCGACGACAGGGTTCTATGGCTACACCTTC. Protein product: CASSPTTGFYGYTF.

This chain joins TRBV20-1 and TRBJ2-7; weak D call: TRBD1 (6 bases). The germline V and J ends were trimmed by 5 bases and 5 bases, with 10 bases remaining between them. The CDR3 runs to 11 residues. Germline V gives CDR1 DFQATT, CDR2 SNEGSKA (reference sequence). The CDR3 nucleotides read TGCAGTGCTGCCGACAGGAACGAGCAGTACTTC. It translates to CSAADRNEQYF.

Only one count was recorded for this clone. The rearrangement links TRBV6-6 to TRBJ1-6; D not resolved. Germline CDR1 MNHNY, CDR2 SVGAGI (reference sequence). V was cut by 0 bases and J by 5 bases, with 11 bases left in between. The CDR3 consists of 16 residues. Written as DNA, the CDR3 is TGTGCCAGCAGTTACTCATCGCCGCGGGATAATTCACCCCTCCACTTT. Translating it yields CASSYSSPRDNSPLHF.

The genes are TRBV3-1 (or the pseudogene TRBV3-2) and TRBJ2-7; 10 bases align to TRBD2. There are 13 residues in the CDR3. CDR1 and CDR2 (germline): LGHDT, YNNKEL (reference sequence). The V and J ends lost 10 bases and 6 bases, in that order; junction bases with no gene match: 9. CDR3 protein: CATTAGGKSEQYF. DNA for the CDR3: TGTGCCACCACAGCGGGAGGGAAAAGCGAGCAGTACTTC.

This chain connects TRBV29-1 to TRBJ1-2, with TRBD1 matching over 10 bases. The CDR3 contains 15 residues. J gave up 8 bases and V 3 bases, and 12 bases lay outside the gene matches. Germline lookup yields CDR1 SQVTM and CDR2 ANQGSEA. CDR3 nucleotide sequence: TGCAGCGTTGACCTACCTGGGACAGGGGTTAGAGGCTACACCTTC. Residues: CSVDLPGTGVRGYTF. Together with reference TRBV29-1 and TRBJ1-2, the CDR3 gives the full variable domain: SAVISQKPSRDICQRGTSLTIQCQVDSQVTMMFWYRQQPGQSLTLIATANQGSEATYESGFVIDKFPISRPNLTFSTLTVSNMSPEDSSIYLCSVDLPGTGVRGYTFGSGTRLTVV.

This chain joins TRBV6-2 or TRBV6-3 and TRBJ1-5; 7 bases map to TRBD1. The germline V gene has CDR1 MNHEY and CDR2 SVGEGT. With V trimmed by 5 bases and J by 7 bases, 11 bases remained unmatched. The length of the CDR3 is 15 residues. The CDR3 sequence is CASSPDRVSGQPQHF. For the CDR3, the DNA is TGTGCCAGCAGTCCAGACAGGGTCTCAGGCCAGCCCCAGCATTTT.